The clone carrying this T cell receptor beta chain was seen a few times. Its specificity is unknown. TCR beta CDR3 regions were amplified from RNA. The HTBI primer set was used in a first-round RT-PCR of the TCR CDR3. MiXCR was run by TCRdb on the multiplex PCR reads, yielding one entry per CDR3 protein. The data show approximately 360,000 distinct CDR3 sequences, just under 25% seen once. Germline CDR1 reads SGHRS; CDR2 reads YFSETQ. J was trimmed by 2 bases and V by 4 bases; bases with no gene match: 6. This CDR3 has 16 amino acids. These data originate in a study of T cells in Graves' hyperthyroidism and ophthalmopathy. Overall study context: Sampling of peripheral blood happened at initial diagnosis, prior to any treatment. Broader study findings: Among thyroid clonotypes expanded above 0.001, most also appeared in blood.

Fresh 10 ml peripheral blood yielded PBMCs. The TCR originated in a middle-aged man with Graves' hyperthyroidism. Material for sequencing was blood. The chain has TRBV5-1 and TRBJ2-7; 13 positions match TRBD2. CDR3 region: CASSTALAGGAYEQYF. The CDR3 coding sequence is TGCGCCAGCAGCACAGCACTAGCGGGAGGGGCCTACGAGCAGTACTTC.